Described below is a single TCR beta chain sequence and its context. The sample is drawn from a study of control samples from healthy donors and cancer patients. The CDR3 runs 13 residues. Per germline, CDR1 SGHNT and CDR2 YENEEA. With 5 bases clipped from V and 7 bases from J, the junction kept 5 bases outside the gene matches. Sequencing used immunoSEQ multiplex PCR; TCRdb keeps in-frame clones, though not all of them. The sample carries some 160,000 clones, approximately 93% recorded once. The sequenced sample was blood. The chain is built from TRBV11-3 and TRBJ2-1, with 7 bases matching TRBD1. The TCR comes from a middle-aged woman in good health. The CDR3 here is CASSRDRVNEQFF. The CDR3 region has the DNA TGTGCCAGCAGCCGTGACAGGGTGAATGAGCAGTTCTTC.